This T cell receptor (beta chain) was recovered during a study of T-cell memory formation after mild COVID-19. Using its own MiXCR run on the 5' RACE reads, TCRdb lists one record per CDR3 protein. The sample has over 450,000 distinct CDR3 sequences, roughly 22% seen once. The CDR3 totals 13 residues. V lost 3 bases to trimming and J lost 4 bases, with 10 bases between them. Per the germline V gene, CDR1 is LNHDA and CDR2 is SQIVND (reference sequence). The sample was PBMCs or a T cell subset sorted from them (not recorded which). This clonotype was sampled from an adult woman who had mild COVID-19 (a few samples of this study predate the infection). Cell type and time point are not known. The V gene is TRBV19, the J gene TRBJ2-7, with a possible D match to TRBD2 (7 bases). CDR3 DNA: TGTGCCAGTAGTATGGGGGGGGCTTACGAGCAGTACTTC. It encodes CASSMGGAYEQYF.